One and the same sample provided the 17 T cell receptor beta chains below, sequenced in a study of T cell clonality in common variable immunodeficiency. This table comes from immunoSEQ multiplex PCR, and its TCRdb copy is limited to in-frame clones, with some not included. The repertoire shows about 33,000 clones, none seen only once; the top ten take about 6.1%. For these TCRs, the target antigens are not known. Study results and caveats: Fewer deletions and N-nucleotide insertions were reportedly seen in common variable immunodeficiency TCR beta sequences.

Sequenced material: peripheral blood mononuclear cells. Every receptor here comes from a human donor with common variable immunodeficiency.

A word on this clone: The CDR3 end falls 3 residues outside the read, so it is completed with the germline J gene. The genes are TRBV19 and TRBJ1-2, with D possibly matching TRBD1 (5 bases). V lost 0 bases and J 4 bases, leaving 18 bases between the germline ends. The CDR3 covers 17 residues. The germline CDR1 and CDR2 sequences are LNHDA and SQIVND (reference sequence). The DNA read from the CDR3 is TGTGCCAGTAGTATAGATTCGGGTCGGCGGGGCCTCTATGGC. It specifies CASSIDSGRRGLYG. The CDR3 in its entirety is CASSIDSGRRGLYGYTF. The full variable domain, with the rest looked up from reference TRBV19 and TRBJ1-2, is DGGITQSPKYLFRKEGQNVTLSCEQNLNHDAMYWYRQDPGQGLRLIYYSQIVNDFQKGDIAEGYSVSREKKESFPLTVTSAQKNPTAFYLCASSIDSGRRGLYGYTFGSGTRLTVV.

A few counts support this clone. CDR3 in amino acids: CASSSPAAGSEQYF. The part of the CDR3 DNA that was read is TGTGCCAGCAGCTCGCCAGCGGCGGGAAGCGAG. This chain joins TRBV11-1 and TRBJ2-7; possible D gene TRBD2, 6 bases. The read ends 3 residues before the CDR3 terminus; that terminus is restored from the germline J gene. Looked up from germline, CDR1 is SGHAT and CDR2 is FQDESV (reference sequence). V lost 4 bases, J lost 6 bases, and 16 bases lay in between. The CDR3 consists of 14 residues.

This clone was seen many times. The CDR3: CASSSGLLSYEQYF. The sequenced CDR3 bases are TGTGCCAGCAGCTCGGGACTCCTCTCCTACGAG. The gene calls are TRBV2 and TRBJ2-7; tentative D call: TRBD2 (6 bases). The read ends 3 residues before the CDR3 terminus; that terminus is restored from the germline J gene. The CDR3 totals 14 residues. V was trimmed by 6 bases and J by 0 bases, leaving 12 bases between them. Germline V lookup: CDR1 SNHLY, CDR2 FYNNEI.

Turning to this clone: Read coverage stops 3 residues before the CDR3 terminus; the germline J gene supplies the remainder. This chain uses TRBV7-8 with TRBJ1-6, with 7 bases matching TRBD1. Germline lookup yields CDR1 SGHVS and CDR2 FQNEAQ. V dropped 4 bases and J dropped 2; count of bases not matched to a gene: 5. The CDR3 has 16 residues. The sequenced CDR3 bases are TGTGCCAGCAGCTCTGACAGGGCAGCCTATAATTCACCC. It encodes CASSSDRAAYNSP. The full CDR3 protein reads CASSSDRAAYNSPLHF. Looking up the rest from reference TRBV7-8 and TRBJ1-6 gives the full variable domain: GAGVSQSPRYKVAKRGQDVALRCDPISGHVSLFWYQQALGQGPEFLTYFQNEAQLDKSGLPSDRFFAERPEGSVSTLKIQRTQQEDSAVYLCASSSDRAAYNSPLHFGNGTRLTVT.

This clone has a count of ten or more. The CDR3 extends 3 residues past the end of the read, so its final part is completed from the germline J gene. The chain has TRBV19 and TRBJ1-2; 9 positions match TRBD1. Germline CDR1 reads LNHDA; CDR2 reads SQIVND (reference sequence). The CDR3 runs 14 residues. V trimming: 6 bases; J trimming: 7 bases; junction bases outside the gene matches: 9. The CDR3 DNA, read in part, is TGTGCCAGTAGCGCGGACAGGGGAGTTCTTGGC. It codes for CASSADRGVLG. From start to end, the CDR3 is CASSADRGVLGYTF. Complete variable domain (other parts from reference TRBV19 and TRBJ1-2): DGGITQSPKYLFRKEGQNVTLSCEQNLNHDAMYWYRQDPGQGLRLIYYSQIVNDFQKGDIAEGYSVSREKKESFPLTVTSAQKNPTAFYLCASSADRGVLGYTFGSGTRLTVV.

This clone came up a few times. The CDR3 end lies 3 residues beyond the end of the read and is filled in from the germline J gene. The chain is built from TRBV20-1 and TRBJ2-1; 7 bases are shared with TRBD2. The CDR3 totals 18 residues. J lost 0 bases, V lost 5 bases, and 16 bases had no gene match. CDR1 and CDR2 from the germline V gene are DFQATT and SNEGSKA (reference sequence). CDR3 amino acids: CSARRGLETSSSYNEQFF. CDR3 DNA, as far as it was read: TGCAGTGCTCGCCGCGGACTAGAAACGTCGAGCTCCTACAATGAG.

By share, this clone ranks as medium-sized (0.01 to 0.1%). The read terminates 3 residues ahead of where the CDR3 ends, so the germline J gene completes it. This chain uses TRBV2 with TRBJ2-1; 11 nucleotides align to TRBD2. Germline-derived CDR1 and CDR2 are SNHLY and FYNNEI. V shed 9 bases and J 5 bases; nucleotides not matched to a gene: 3. This CDR3 is built from 13 residues. CDR3: CARRLAGNNEQFF. The DNA read from the CDR3 is TGTGCCAGGCGACTAGCGGGGAACAATGAG. Supplemented by reference TRBV2 and TRBJ2-1, the full variable domain reads EPEVTQTPSHQVTQMGQEVILRCVPISNHLYFYWYRQILGQKVEFLVSFYNNEISEKSEIFDDQFSVERPDGSNFTLKIRSTKLEDSAMYFCARRLAGNNEQFFGPGTRLTVL.

The table lists this clone with many counts. The CDR3 end falls 3 residues outside the read, so it is completed with the germline J gene. The gene calls are TRBV29-1 and TRBJ1-2; tentatively, D is TRBD1 (5 bases). Trimming pared 2 bases from V and 7 bases from J, leaving 14 bases between. The germline V gene has CDR1 SQVTM and CDR2 ANQGSEA. This CDR3 has 13 amino acids. The CDR3 is CSVERQGFGGYTF. The covered CDR3 bases are TGCAGCGTTGAAAGGCAGGGTTTTGGTGGC.

This clone was detected many times. The CDR3 end is not reached by the read, which stops 3 residues before it; the germline J gene fills it in. The chain couples TRBV7-7 to TRBJ2-1, with 7 bases identical to TRBD1. Per germline, CDR1 SSHAT and CDR2 FNYEAQ (reference sequence). CDR3 length: 17 amino acids. V was pared by 6 bases and J by 5 bases, with 16 bases of the junction left unmatched. This CDR3 reads CASSLRLPGQPDNEQFF. CDR3 DNA (partial): TGTGCCAGCAGTTTAAGGCTCCCGGGACAGCCCGACAATGAG.

This clone showed up just a few times. The sequenced part of the CDR3 DNA is TGTGCCAGCAGTGACGGGAGGGGGGGTGTCGCTCCGGAGACC. This gives the protein CASSDGRGGVAPET. The entire CDR3 reads CASSDGRGGVAPETQYF. The rearrangement links TRBV2 to TRBJ2-5, with TRBD2 matching 8 bases. Read coverage stops 3 residues before the CDR3 terminus; the germline J gene supplies the remainder. Germline values: CDR1 SNHLY, CDR2 FYNNEI. V trimming: 3 bases; J trimming: 5 bases; junction bases outside the gene matches: 14. The CDR3 has 17 amino acids.

In this sample, this clone turned up many times. The CDR3 DNA, read in part, is TGTGCCAGTATGAAGGGGGCTAGCGGGGGCTACGAG. Residues: CASMKGASGGYE. The full CDR3 sequence reads CASMKGASGGYEQYF. This chain connects TRBV19 to TRBJ2-7; 10 bases are a match to TRBD2. Sequencing ends 3 residues short of the CDR3 end; the germline J gene provides the rest. V shed 7 bases, J shed 3 bases, and the junction held 9 bases outside the gene matches. The CDR3 extends over 15 amino acids. CDR1 is LNHDA and CDR2 is SQIVND in the germline V gene (reference sequence). The whole variable domain, filled in from reference TRBV19 and TRBJ2-7, reads DGGITQSPKYLFRKEGQNVTLSCEQNLNHDAMYWYRQDPGQGLRLIYYSQIVNDFQKGDIAEGYSVSREKKESFPLTVTSAQKNPTAFYLCASMKGASGGYEQYFGPGTRLTVT.

This clone was observed a few times. The observed sequence ends 3 residues before the CDR3 terminus, with the missing tail filled in from the germline J gene. The V call is TRBV7-3, the J call TRBJ2-5, with 8 bases fitting TRBD2. The CDR3 runs 16 residues. Unmatched junction bases numbered 7, after V lost 1 base and J lost 3 bases. Germline values: CDR1 SGHTA, CDR2 FQGTGA. CDR3 DNA (partial): TGTGCCAGCAGCTTAAACCCGGGACTAGGGGAAGAGACC. As protein: CASSLNPGLGEET. In full, the CDR3 reads CASSLNPGLGEETQYF.

This clone was observed a few times. The observed sequence ends 3 residues before the CDR3 terminus, with the missing tail filled in from the germline J gene. The chain links TRBV2 to TRBJ2-7; 10 bases line up with TRBD2. This CDR3 is built from 15 residues. Germline V gives CDR1 SNHLY, CDR2 FYNNEI. V shed 5 bases and J 2 bases; nucleotides not matched to a gene: 6. The CDR3 protein is CASSLSGGAPYEQYF. The part of the CDR3 DNA that was read is TGTGCCAGCAGTTTAAGCGGGGGGGCCCCCTACGAG.

This clone was seen many times. The read is 3 residues too short to cover the CDR3 end, so that end is filled in from the germline J gene. The chain combines TRBV5-1 with TRBJ2-1, with 10 bases aligning to TRBD1. V lost 2 bases, J lost 3 bases, and 11 bases stayed unmatched. This CDR3 is 18 amino acids long. Germline V gene data show CDR1 as SGHRS and CDR2 as YFSETQ. CDR3 protein: CASSFRLARDRGYNEQFF. The covered CDR3 bases are TGCGCCAGCAGCTTTAGGTTAGCCCGGGACAGGGGCTACAATGAG.

This clone was seen a handful of times. CDR3 sequence: CASSESRGDTQYF. Partial CDR3 DNA: TGTGCCAGCAGTGAGAGCAGGGGAGATACG. This chain uses TRBV6-1 with TRBJ2-3; maybe TRBD1 (6 bases). The read stops 3 residues short of the end of the CDR3; the missing end is completed from the germline J gene. Germline V gives CDR1 MNHNS, CDR2 SASEGT. Trimming removed 3 bases from V and 5 bases from J, with 9 bases in between. The CDR3 runs 13 residues.

CDR3 loop: CASSAVTSGNNEQFF. CDR3 DNA, as far as it was read: TGTGCCAGCAGTGCGGTGACCTCGGGTAACAATGAG. The chain is built from TRBV2 and TRBJ2-1; D remains ambiguous. The DNA ends 3 residues before the CDR3 does, and the rest of the CDR3 is filled in from the germline J gene. The CDR3 is 15 residues long. Germline V gives CDR1 SNHLY, CDR2 FYNNEI. V lost 4 bases, J lost 5 bases, and 15 bases lay in between. Supplemented by reference TRBV2 and TRBJ2-1, the full variable domain reads EPEVTQTPSHQVTQMGQEVILRCVPISNHLYFYWYRQILGQKVEFLVSFYNNEISEKSEIFDDQFSVERPDGSNFTLKIRSTKLEDSAMYFCASSAVTSGNNEQFFGPGTRLTVL.

Remarks on this clone: The missing CDR3 end, 3 residues past where the read stops, is filled in from the germline J gene. The chain has TRBV6-1 and TRBJ2-1; D is undetermined. There are 15 residues in the CDR3. V was shortened by 2 bases and J by 0 bases, with 8 bases between the two germline ends. Germline lookup yields CDR1 MNHNS and CDR2 SASEGT. CDR3 DNA, as far as it was read: TGTGCCAGCAGTGAAAGGCGGCACTCCTACAATGAG. Amino acid sequence: CASSERRHSYNE. Given in full, the CDR3 is CASSERRHSYNEQFF.